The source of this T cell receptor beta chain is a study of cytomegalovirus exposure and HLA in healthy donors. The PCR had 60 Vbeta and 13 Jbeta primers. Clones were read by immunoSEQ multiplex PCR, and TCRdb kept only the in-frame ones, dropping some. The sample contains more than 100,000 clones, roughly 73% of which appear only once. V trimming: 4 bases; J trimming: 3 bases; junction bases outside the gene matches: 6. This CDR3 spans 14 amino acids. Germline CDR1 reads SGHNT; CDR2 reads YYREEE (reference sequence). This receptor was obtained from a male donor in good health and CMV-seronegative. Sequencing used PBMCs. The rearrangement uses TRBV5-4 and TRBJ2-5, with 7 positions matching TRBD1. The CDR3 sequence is CASSPGQAEETQYF. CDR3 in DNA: TGTGCCAGCAGCCCTGGACAGGCCGAAGAGACCCAGTACTTC.